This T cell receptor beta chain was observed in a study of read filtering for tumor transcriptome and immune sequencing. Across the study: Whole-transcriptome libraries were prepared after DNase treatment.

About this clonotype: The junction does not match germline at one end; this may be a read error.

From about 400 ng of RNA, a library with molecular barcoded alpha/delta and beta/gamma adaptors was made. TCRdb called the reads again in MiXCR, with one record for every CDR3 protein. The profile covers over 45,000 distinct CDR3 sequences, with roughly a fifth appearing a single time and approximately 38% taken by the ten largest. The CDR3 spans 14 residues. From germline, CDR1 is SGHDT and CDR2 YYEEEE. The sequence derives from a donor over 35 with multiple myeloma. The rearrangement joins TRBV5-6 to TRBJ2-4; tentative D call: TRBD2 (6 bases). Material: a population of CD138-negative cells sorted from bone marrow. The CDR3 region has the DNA TGTGCCAACAGCTTGCGGGGTCTCAAAAACATTCAGTACTTC. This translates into CANSLRGLKNIQYF.